This is a list of T cell receptor beta chains from one sample in a study of T cell responses to AZD1222 COVID-19 vaccine. Produced via immunoSEQ multiplex PCR; TCRdb's table is partial and in-frame only. The sample yields about 100,000 clones, roughly nine tenths seen once. The specimen was peripheral blood, collected on day 0 of AZD1222 vaccination. The source of these receptors is an adult in good health. Each CDR3 is given with its conserved first and last residue. A D gene is named only where the DNA matches it firmly. The size of a clone is reported for some rows only, either as once, few or many, or as a class for expanded clones.

size,V,D,J,DNA,CDR3
.,TRBV4-3,TRBD2,TRBJ2-7,TGCGCCAGCAGCCAAGGATCAGCGGGAGGGTCTGACGAGCAGTACTTC,CASSQGSAGGSDEQYF
.,TRBV28,.,TRBJ1-2,TGTGCCAGCAGTTTTGGCAGAGCCCCTGATGGGTACACCTTC,CASSFGRAPDGYTF
once,TRBV5-6,.,TRBJ1-3,TGTGCCAGCAGCTTGGGAGGAGTTGGAAACACCATATATTTT,CASSLGGVGNTIYF
.,TRBV11-2,.,TRBJ1-5,TGTGCCAGCAGCACGACCGCGGGACGCAATCAGCCCCAGCATTTT,CASSTTAGRNQPQHF
once,TRBV28,TRBD2,TRBJ2-5,TGTGCCAGCTCCCTCACAGGCGGGGGGGAGACCCAGTACTTC,CASSLTGGGETQYF
few,TRBV15,.,TRBJ1-1,TGTGCCACCAGCTTAGAGCTATGGGGACTAAACACTGAAGCTTTCTTT,CATSLELWGLNTEAFF
.,TRBV5-6,.,TRBJ2-1,TGTGCCAGCAGCTGGGGCGGCCCGGGCTCCGGCAATGAGCAGTTCTTC,CASSWGGPGSGNEQFF
few,TRBV20-1,TRBD1,TRBJ1-1,TGCAGTGCTAGTTGGGGATTCCAGTGGGGACAGTTT,CSASWGFQWGQF
.,TRBV9,TRBD2,TRBJ2-1,TGTGCCAGCAGCCCCGGACTAGCGGGAGAGGACAATGAGCAGTTCTTC,CASSPGLAGEDNEQFF
.,TRBV27,.,TRBJ1-2,TGTGCCAGCAGTCTGCTAGGACAGCAGGACTATGGCTACACCTTC,CASSLLGQQDYGYTF
.,TRBV6-2/TRBV6-3,.,TRBJ2-3,TGTGCCAGCAGTTACCCGGATACGCAGTATTTT,CASSYPDTQYF
.,TRBV15,.,TRBJ2-2,TGTGCCACCAGCAGAGATCCTTTAGACGGAAAGACCGGGGAGCTGTTTTTT,CATSRDPLDGKTGELFF
.,TRBV18,.,TRBJ2-2,TGTGCCAGCTCACCAAGGACCGCACAAAACACCGGGGAGCTGTTTTTT,CASSPRTAQNTGELFF
.,TRBV2,.,TRBJ1-5,TGTGCCAGCAGTGTGTCCGGGCGGCAGCCCCAGCATTTT,CASSVSGRQPQHF
few,TRBV6-1,.,TRBJ1-5,TGTGCCAGCAGTGAATCGGCGGGGGTCAATCAGCCCCAGCATTTT,CASSESAGVNQPQHF
.,TRBV7-9,.,TRBJ1-5,TGTGCCAGCAGCTTCTCGGGCAGTCCACAGCCCCAGCATTTT,CASSFSGSPQPQHF
.,TRBV11-2,.,TRBJ1-1,TGTGCCAGCAGCTTTTGGAACAGGGTAAGGGAAAACACTGAAGCTTTCTTT,CASSFWNRVRENTEAFF
once,TRBV6-2/TRBV6-3,TRBD2,TRBJ2-4,TGTGCCAGCAGCCGGGAGGGACTAGCGGCCAAAAACATTCAGTACTTC,CASSREGLAAKNIQYF
once,TRBV28,TRBD1,TRBJ1-1,TGTGCCAGCAGTTTATTGGGCAGGGGGGTAACTGAAGCTTTCTTT,CASSLLGRGVTEAFF
.,TRBV25-1,.,TRBJ2-7,TGTGCCAGCAGTGAATACGGCAGGGGTCCCTACGAGCAGTACTTC,CASSEYGRGPYEQYF
.,TRBV11-2,TRBD1,TRBJ1-5,TGTGCCAGCAGCAGGACAGGGGGCGCCGGTCAGCCCCAGCATTTT,CASSRTGGAGQPQHF
.,TRBV7-2,TRBD1,TRBJ2-2,TGTGCCAGCAGCTTATTCCAGGGGGCGGCCGGGGAGCTGTTTTTT,CASSLFQGAAGELFF
.,TRBV5-4,.,TRBJ1-2,TGTGCCAGCAGGTTGGAGGCCTATGGCTACACCTTC,CASRLEAYGYTF
.,TRBV4-1,TRBD1,TRBJ1-1,TGCGCCAGCAGCCAGGAACAGGGGCGGTCCACTGAAGCTTTCTTT,CASSQEQGRSTEAFF
.,TRBV5-4,.,TRBJ2-7,TGTGCCAGCAGCACCCGGAATAGCTACGAGCAGTACTTC,CASSTRNSYEQYF
.,TRBV12-3/TRBV12-4,.,TRBJ1-2,TGTGCAATCGGGGGCCGGGGTTATGGCTACACCTTC,CAIGGRGYGYTF
few,TRBV6-4,.,TRBJ1-1,TGTGCCAGCAGTGACTCAAGGACACGCTTGAACACTGAAGCTTTCTTT,CASSDSRTRLNTEAFF
.,TRBV30,TRBD2,TRBJ2-7,TGTGCCTGGAGCGCTAGCGGGAGAGGGTACGAGCAGTACTTC,CAWSASGRGYEQYF
.,TRBV6-5,TRBD1,TRBJ2-2,TGTGCCAGCAGTTCAGGGGGCGCCGGTTGGACCGGGGAGCTGTTTTTT,CASSSGGAGWTGELFF
.,TRBV29-1,TRBD2,TRBJ2-7,TGCAGCGTTGAAGCCCGGGGAGGGTCCTATACGGGGCAGTACTTC,CSVEARGGSYTGQYF
.,TRBV30,.,TRBJ2-7,TGTGCCTGGAGTGCACGGCCTGACGGGGGCTACGAGCAGTACTTC,CAWSARPDGGYEQYF
.,TRBV28,.,TRBJ2-7,TGTGCCAGCAGACTCGGAGGGGGACAAGCCCTTGAGCAGTACTTC,CASRLGGGQALEQYF
.,TRBV2,.,TRBJ2-1,TGTGCCGGTTGTGGGGTTTCAGGTCACAATGAGCAGTTCTTC,CAGCGVSGHNEQFF
.,TRBV9,.,TRBJ1-1,TGTGCCAGCAGCCTAGGGGCGGGGGGATCGGTAGCTTTCTTT,CASSLGAGGSVAFF
.,TRBV28,.,TRBJ1-1,TGTGCCAGCAGTCCCACCCGTGGGGGGATGGATGAAGCTTTCTTT,CASSPTRGGMDEAFF